The rows below give T cell receptor beta chains drawn from one sample of a study of beta chain features in type 1 diabetes. Sequencing used immunoSEQ multiplex PCR; TCRdb keeps in-frame clones, though not all of them. The sample shows hundreds of thousands of clones, 14% of them seen only once. The sample taken for sequencing was central memory CD4+ T cells from blood. The source is a man younger than 40 in good health. The CDR3 runs from the conserved cysteine through the conserved F or W. A D gene is named only where the DNA matches it firmly. A row's size may be missing; if present it is once, few, many or a size class.

clone_size	v_call	j_call	d_call	cdr3_nt	cdr3_aa
few	TRBV2	TRBJ2-3	TRBD2	TGTGCCAGCTTAGCGGGAGTTGAAGATACGCAGTATTTT	CASLAGVEDTQYF
few	TRBV9	TRBJ2-3	TRBD2	TGTGCCAGCAGCGTTCTCGGCGGGGGAAGCACAGATACGCAGTATTTT	CASSVLGGGSTDTQYF
few	TRBV7-8	TRBJ1-1	TRBD1	TGTGCCAGCAGCTCTCCCAGGGGGGTTGAAGCTTTCTTT	CASSSPRGVEAFF
.	TRBV6-1	TRBJ2-1	.	TGTGCCAGCATAAGGCTTAGCGACAATGAGCAGTTCTTC	CASIRLSDNEQFF
few	TRBV5-4	TRBJ2-3	TRBD2	TGTGCCAGCAGCTTAAGAGCGGGAGGGCGGGCAGATACGCAGTATTTT	CASSLRAGGRADTQYF
many	TRBV28	TRBJ1-3	.	TGTGCCAGCAGTTTGGGAAACTCTGGAAACACCATATATTTT	CASSLGNSGNTIYF
few	TRBV7-2	TRBJ1-2	TRBD1	TGTGCCAGCAGCCAGGACAGGGGGAACTATGGCTACACCTTC	CASSQDRGNYGYTF
.	TRBV5-1	TRBJ2-5	.	TGCGCCAGCAGCTTGGACAGGTTCGAGACCCAGTACTTC	CASSLDRFETQYF
.	TRBV30	TRBJ2-3	.	TGTGCCTGGGGGGAGAGCACGCAGTATTTT	CAWGESTQYF
few	TRBV4-2	TRBJ1-2	TRBD1	TGTGCCAGCAGCCAAGATCTCGGGACAGGGTTCGGCTACACCTTC	CASSQDLGTGFGYTF
.	TRBV7-9	TRBJ1-2	.	TGTGCCAGCAGCTTCGACGGGGGAGTATCTGGCTACACCTTC	CASSFDGGVSGYTF